These 21 T cell receptor beta chains were all obtained from the same sample, sequenced in a study of cytomegalovirus exposure and HLA in healthy donors. PCR amplification relied on 60 Vbeta primers (plus 13 Jbeta primers). Profiled with immunoSEQ multiplex PCR; TCRdb holds only in-frame clones, not every one. The sample yields approximately 150,000 clones, roughly 80% seen once. Sequenced input: PBMCs. These receptors were collected from a woman aged 50 to 60 in good health and CMV-seronegative.

The gene calls are TRBV5-5 and TRBJ2-3; 12 bases align to TRBD2. The CDR3 is 18 residues long. The germline gives CDR1 SGHKS, CDR2 YYEKEE (reference sequence). Trimming removed 0 bases from V and 2 bases from J; junction bases left unmatched: 7. Written as DNA, the CDR3 is TGTGCCAGCAGCTTGGATTGGCTAGCGGGGGGGCCCACAGATACGCAGTATTTT. Translation: CASSLDWLAGGPTDTQYF.

This clone was observed a handful of times. V gene TRBV19 combines with J gene TRBJ1-5; 7 bases are shared with TRBD1. CDR1 and CDR2 (germline): LNHDA, SQIVND (reference sequence). Trimming removed 6 bases from V and 0 bases from J; junction bases left unmatched: 5. The CDR3 is 15 amino acids. The CDR3 loop reads CASRDRSPSNQPQHF. Written as DNA, the CDR3 is TGTGCCAGTAGGGACAGGTCCCCTAGCAATCAGCCCCAGCATTTT. The full variable domain, rest sourced from reference TRBV19 and TRBJ1-5, is DGGITQSPKYLFRKEGQNVTLSCEQNLNHDAMYWYRQDPGQGLRLIYYSQIVNDFQKGDIAEGYSVSREKKESFPLTVTSAQKNPTAFYLCASRDRSPSNQPQHFGDGTRLSIL.

This chain connects TRBV19 to TRBJ2-3; 7 nucleotides agree with TRBD2. The V segment lost 2 bases and the J segment 1 base; nucleotides outside the gene matches: 9. CDR1 is LNHDA and CDR2 is SQIVND in the germline V gene (reference sequence). The CDR3 totals 17 residues. Here the CDR3 reads CASSISLGGGGTDTQYF. CDR3 DNA sequence: TGTGCCAGTAGTATATCATTAGGCGGGGGAGGCACAGATACGCAGTATTTT.

Turning to this clone: At one of its ends the junction is not consistent with the germline gene, which may arise from a read error. The V gene is TRBV9, the J gene TRBJ1-2; no definite D call. CDR1 and CDR2 (germline): SGDLS, YYNGEE. There are 13 residues in the CDR3. CDR3 in amino acids: CASSVGSNYDYTF. The CDR3 nucleotides are TGTGCCAGCAGCGTAGGATCTAACTATGACTACACCTTC.

The chain has TRBV9 and TRBJ1-2; D is uncertain. Trimming took off 4 bases at V and 1 base at J, with 14 bases between the two ends. This CDR3 spans 15 amino acids. The germline V gene encodes CDR1 SGDLS and CDR2 YYNGEE. CDR3 bases: TGTGCCAGCAGCCCTCCCTTGGGCGATAACTATGGCTACACCTTC. Its protein product is CASSPPLGDNYGYTF.

This clone was observed a handful of times. This chain connects TRBV28 to TRBJ2-5; 7 nucleotides agree with TRBD1. CDR3 size: 14 residues. The germline V gene has CDR1 MDHEN and CDR2 SYDVKM. J gave up 3 bases and V 4 bases, and 5 bases lay outside the gene matches. CDR3: CASSSGQTKETQYF. In DNA form, the CDR3 reads TGTGCCAGCAGTTCGGGACAGACAAAAGAGACCCAGTACTTC.

The gene calls are TRBV6-5 and TRBJ1-2, with no clear D. V lost 6 bases and J lost 4, with 15 bases in between. Germline-derived CDR1 and CDR2 are MNHEY and SVGAGI. The CDR3 is 14 residues long. Written as DNA, the CDR3 is TGTGCCAGCAGCCTCTATGAATCTAGCTATGGCTACACCTTC. It encodes CASSLYESSYGYTF.

The DNA for the CDR3 is TGTGCCAGCAGTTTGGCGGGGGTACTCAATCAGCCCCAGCATTTT. Translating it yields CASSLAGVLNQPQHF. The chain links TRBV28 to TRBJ1-5, with D possibly being TRBD1 (5 bases). The CDR3 length is 15 residues. Germline assignment: CDR1 MDHEN and CDR2 SYDVKM. The ends were cut back, 3 bases at V and 3 bases at J, with 12 bases in the middle.

The rearrangement links TRBV27 to TRBJ2-7; possibly TRBD2 for D (6 bases). The germline gives CDR1 MNHEY, CDR2 SMNVEV (reference sequence). Trimming shortened V by 2 bases and J by 0 bases, and 14 bases separated the two germline ends. This CDR3 has 16 amino acids. The CDR3 sequence: CASSLKPGLLSYEQYF. The CDR3, as DNA: TGTGCCAGCAGTTTAAAACCGGGACTCCTCTCCTACGAGCAGTACTTC.

The chain uses TRBV11-2 and TRBJ1-2; 9 positions match TRBD1. This CDR3 comprises 14 residues. Germline values: CDR1 SGHAT, CDR2 FQNNGV. The trim removed 0 bases at V and 4 bases at J, leaving 0 bases unmatched. CDR3 nucleotide sequence: TGTGCCAGCAGCTTAGAACAGGGGGCCTATGGCTACACCTTC. This encodes CASSLEQGAYGYTF.

This chain links TRBV25-1 with TRBJ2-3; 9 bases are shared with TRBD2. The CDR3 consists of 15 residues. Germline-derived CDR1 and CDR2 are MGHDK and SYGVNS. The ends lost 5 bases at V and 2 bases at J; junction bases unmatched: 5. CDR3 sequence reads: CASSPLAGYTDTQYF. The CDR3 nucleotides read TGTGCCAGCAGTCCGCTAGCGGGGTACACAGATACGCAGTATTTT.

CDR3 DNA: TGTGCCAGCAGTTTGACTAGCGGGACGTATGACAATGAGCAGTTCTTC. Translating gives CASSLTSGTYDNEQFF. The gene calls are TRBV28 and TRBJ2-1; 11 nucleotides match TRBD2. Germline V gene sequence: CDR1 MDHEN, CDR2 SYDVKM. The CDR3 runs 16 residues. The ends lost 3 bases at V and 5 bases at J; junction bases unmatched: 6.

This clone was observed a single time. The V call is TRBV7-3, the J call TRBJ1-1; D is perhaps TRBD1 (6 bases). Germline CDR1 and CDR2: SGHTA and FQGTGA. V lost 4 bases to trimming and J lost 3 bases, with 15 bases between them. CDR3 size: 15 residues. For the CDR3, the DNA is TGTGCCAGCAGCTCGTCCGGGCCAGGGGACACTGAAGCTTTCTTT. This gives the protein CASSSSGPGDTEAFF.

V is TRBV12-5 and J is TRBJ2-5; 7 nucleotides match TRBD1. CDR1 and CDR2 from the germline V gene are LGHNT and FRNRAP. This CDR3 region has 15 residues. Germline trimming cut 5 bases from V and 4 bases from J; bases unmatched to any gene: 10. The CDR3 is CASGLSQGVGETQYF. CDR3 DNA sequence: TGTGCTAGTGGTCTGTCTCAGGGGGTTGGAGAGACCCAGTACTTC.

This clone has more than one count but fewer than ten. V and J are TRBV11-1 and TRBJ2-1, with 8 bases matching TRBD1. The CDR3 contains 14 residues. Germline trimming cut 2 bases from V and 7 bases from J; bases unmatched to any gene: 4. Germline loops: CDR1 SGHAT, CDR2 FQDESV (reference sequence). CDR3 DNA sequence: TGTGCCAGCAGCTTACCAGGGGGCTGGAATGAGCAGTTCTTC. This codes for CASSLPGGWNEQFF.

This chain connects TRBV11-3 to TRBJ2-4, with a possible D match to TRBD2 (6 bases). This CDR3 region has 14 residues. The germline V gene has CDR1 SGHNT and CDR2 YENEEA. V was cut by 4 bases and J by 8 bases, with 15 bases left in between. The CDR3 sequence: CASSSRELGDIQYF. CDR3 sequence (DNA): TGTGCCAGCAGCTCCCGGGAGCTGGGAGACATTCAGTACTTC.

The gene calls are TRBV28 and TRBJ1-2, with 9 bases that match TRBD1. In germline, CDR1 is MDHEN, CDR2 SYDVKM. The V gene end was trimmed by 5 bases and the J gene end by 8 bases; junction bases not matched to a gene: 12. This CDR3 has 15 residues. The CDR3 nucleotides read TGTGCCAGCAGTCCGCCGGGACAGGGAAGTCGGGGCTACACCTTC. Its protein is CASSPPGQGSRGYTF.

The V call is TRBV10-3, the J call TRBJ2-2; 10 bases align to TRBD2. Germline values: CDR1 ENHRY, CDR2 SYGVKD. This CDR3 is built from 14 residues. V shed 10 bases and J 3 bases; nucleotides not matched to a gene: 5. For the CDR3, the DNA is TGTGCCACTAGCGGGAGAGAGGACACCGGGGAGCTGTTTTTT. This encodes CATSGREDTGELFF.

The chain is built from TRBV2 and TRBJ2-1; D is perhaps TRBD1 (5 bases). Trimming stripped 6 bases from V and 5 bases from J, with 23 bases between. CDR3 length: 17 residues. CDR1 SNHLY and CDR2 FYNNEI come from the germline V gene. In nucleotides, the CDR3 is TGTGCCAGCAGGAGCAAATACGGACAACCCACAAACAATGAGCAGTTCTTC. Translation: CASRSKYGQPTNNEQFF.

The chain has TRBV11-2 and TRBJ2-5, with TRBD1 matching over 7 bases. Losses at the gene ends were 5 bases for V and 2 bases for J; bases not matched to a gene: 14. The CDR3 is 17 residues long. The germline V gene encodes CDR1 SGHAT and CDR2 FQNNGV. CDR3 loop: CASSPKGAGGTQETQYF. The CDR3 bases are TGTGCCAGCAGCCCCAAGGGGGCAGGGGGTACTCAAGAGACCCAGTACTTC. Full variable domain (rest looked up from reference TRBV11-2 and TRBJ2-5): EAGVAQSPRYKIIEKRQSVAFWCNPISGHATLYWYQQILGQGPKLLIQFQNNGVVDDSQLPKDRFSAERLKGVDSTLKIQPAKLEDSAVYLCASSPKGAGGTQETQYFGPGTRLLVL.

V and J are TRBV2 and TRBJ2-5, with 9 bases fitting TRBD1. CDR3 length equals 16 residues. V lost 10 bases and J lost 5; bases outside the gene matches: 17. The germline gives CDR1 SNHLY, CDR2 FYNNEI. This CDR3 is CATALARTGVGETQYF. The CDR3 nucleotides are TGTGCCACTGCATTAGCCCGGACAGGGGTGGGCGAGACCCAGTACTTC.